One T cell receptor (beta chain) is described in this entry. This specimen comes from a study of blood T cell repertoires in COVID-19. Background on the study: Nucleic acid was either cDNA or gDNA, and it came from T cells, B-cell-depleted T cells, or PBMCs.

This study enrolled people aged about 18 to 100 from 20 to 25 US geographic areas. Authors' methods: Cell counts per sample came from amplifying reference gene primers. The data were produced by immunoSEQ multiplex PCR, yet TCRdb's version contains in-frame clones alone and is incomplete. The V and J calls and the clone size are those of that table, but D and trimming were determined from the DNA. The sample has about 430,000 clones, around 91% seen once. Trimming took 5 bases from V and 8 from J; bases not matched to a gene: 3. Germline-derived CDR1 and CDR2 are MDHEN and SYDVKM. The CDR3 totals 12 residues.

Sequencing was performed on PBMCs or T cells enriched from blood (not recorded which). The chain combines TRBV28 with TRBJ1-1; 9 bases agree with TRBD1. This sequence was found in a man aged 30-40 years who had recovered from COVID-19. CDR3 sequence reads: CASSTGQGEAFF. The CDR3, as DNA: TGTGCCAGCAGTACGGGACAGGGAGAAGCTTTCTTT.